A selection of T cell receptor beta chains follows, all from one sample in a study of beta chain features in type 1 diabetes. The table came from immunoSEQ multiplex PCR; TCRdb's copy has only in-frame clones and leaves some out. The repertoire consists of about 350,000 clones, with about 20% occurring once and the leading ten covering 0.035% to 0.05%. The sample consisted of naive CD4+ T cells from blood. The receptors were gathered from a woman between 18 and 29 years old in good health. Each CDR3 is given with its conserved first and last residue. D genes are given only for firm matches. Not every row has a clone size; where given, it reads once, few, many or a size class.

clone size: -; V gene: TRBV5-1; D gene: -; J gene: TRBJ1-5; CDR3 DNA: TGCGCCAGCAGCTTGGACGGGAATCGGGAGCCCCAGCATTTT; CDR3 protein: CASSLDGNREPQHF
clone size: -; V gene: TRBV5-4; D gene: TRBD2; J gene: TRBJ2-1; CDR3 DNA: TGTGCCAGCAGCTTTGGACTAGCGGGGTCCTACAATGAGCAGTTCTTC; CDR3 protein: CASSFGLAGSYNEQFF
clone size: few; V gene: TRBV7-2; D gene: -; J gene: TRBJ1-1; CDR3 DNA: TGTGCCAGCAGTTCCTTCGGCCCCAGGGCAACTGAAGCTTTCTTT; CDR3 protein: CASSSFGPRATEAFF
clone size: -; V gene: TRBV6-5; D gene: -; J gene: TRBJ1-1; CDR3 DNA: TGTGCCAGCACAGGTAACACTGAAGCTTTCTTT; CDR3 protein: CASTGNTEAFF
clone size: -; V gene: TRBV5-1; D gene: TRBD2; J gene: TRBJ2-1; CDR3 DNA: TGCGCCAGCAGCTGGACTAGCGGGAGTTTTTACAATGAGCAGTTCTTC; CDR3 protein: CASSWTSGSFYNEQFF
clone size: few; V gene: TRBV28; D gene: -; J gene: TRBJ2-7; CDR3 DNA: TGTGCCAGCAGCCCCGGGTACGAGCAGTACTTC; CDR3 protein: CASSPGYEQYF
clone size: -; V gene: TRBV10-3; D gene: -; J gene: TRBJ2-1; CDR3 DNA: TGTGCCATCAGTGAGTCGGTGCGGGGTAAGGTCGAACACAATGAGCAGTTCTTC; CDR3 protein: CAISESVRGKVEHNEQFF
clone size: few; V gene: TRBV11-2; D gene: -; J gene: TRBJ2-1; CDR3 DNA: TGTGCCAGCATCAGGGGCTCCTACAATGAGCAGTTCTTC; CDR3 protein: CASIRGSYNEQFF
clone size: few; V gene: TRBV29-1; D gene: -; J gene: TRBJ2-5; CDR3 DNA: TGCAGCGTTGAATACATCTCGAGGGAGGAGACCCAGTACTTC; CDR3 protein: CSVEYISREETQYF
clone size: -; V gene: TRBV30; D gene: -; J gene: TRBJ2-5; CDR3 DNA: TGTGCCTGGAGGCCCGAGGGCTGGGAGACCCAGTACTTC; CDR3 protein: CAWRPEGWETQYF
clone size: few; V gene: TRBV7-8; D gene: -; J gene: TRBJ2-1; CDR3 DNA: TGTGCCAGCAGCTTAGTTAGGCTGGCTAGGAGTGATGAGCAGTTCTTC; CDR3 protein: CASSLVRLARSDEQFF
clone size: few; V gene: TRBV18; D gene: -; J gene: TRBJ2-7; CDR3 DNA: TGTGCCAGCTCACCACAGGGGGACACCCCCTACGAGCAGTACTTC; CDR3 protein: CASSPQGDTPYEQYF
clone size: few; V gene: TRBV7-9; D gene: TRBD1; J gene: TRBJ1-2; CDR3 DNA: TGTGCCAGCAGCCCCGCGGCAGGGGGCAACTATGGCTACACCTTC; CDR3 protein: CASSPAAGGNYGYTF
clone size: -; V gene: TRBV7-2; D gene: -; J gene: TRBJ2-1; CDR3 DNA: TGTGCCAGCAGCTTTGTATCAGGCGGGCCCATTGAGCAGTTCTTC; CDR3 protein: CASSFVSGGPIEQFF
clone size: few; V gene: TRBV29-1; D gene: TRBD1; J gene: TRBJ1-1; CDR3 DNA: TGCAGCGTTGGCCTACAGGGGGCTCTACCTGAAGCTTTCTTT; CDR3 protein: CSVGLQGALPEAFF
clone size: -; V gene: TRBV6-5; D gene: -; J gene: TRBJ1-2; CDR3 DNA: TGTGCCAGCAGCCGAGGCCGATATGGCTACACCTTC; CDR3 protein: CASSRGRYGYTF
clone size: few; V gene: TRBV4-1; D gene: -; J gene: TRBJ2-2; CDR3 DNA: TGCGCCAGCAGCCAAGTCTCAGTCACCGGGGAGCTGTTTTTT; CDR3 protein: CASSQVSVTGELFF
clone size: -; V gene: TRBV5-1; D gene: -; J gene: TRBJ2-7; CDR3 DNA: TGCGCCAGCAGCTTTTCCGACAGCACGTACGAGCAGTACTTC; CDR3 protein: CASSFSDSTYEQYF
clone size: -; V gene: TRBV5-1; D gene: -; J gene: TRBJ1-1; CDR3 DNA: TGCGCCAGCAGCTTGGACAGTGAAGCTTTCTTT; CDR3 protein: CASSLDSEAFF
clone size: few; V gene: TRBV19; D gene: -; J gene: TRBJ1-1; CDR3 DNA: TGTGCCACTGGGGGCAGGAGAAACACTGAAGCTTTCTTT; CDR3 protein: CATGGRRNTEAFF
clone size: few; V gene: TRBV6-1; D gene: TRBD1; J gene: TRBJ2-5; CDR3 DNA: TGTGCCAGCAGTTTTCCGGGACAGGCAGAGACCCAGTACTTC; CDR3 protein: CASSFPGQAETQYF
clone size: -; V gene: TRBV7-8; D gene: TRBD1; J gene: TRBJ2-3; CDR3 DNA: TGTGCCAGCAGCCTGGACAGGGGGCCCACAGATACGCAGTATTTT; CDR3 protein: CASSLDRGPTDTQYF
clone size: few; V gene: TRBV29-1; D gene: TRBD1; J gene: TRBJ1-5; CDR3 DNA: TGCAGCGTCCGACAGGGCGCGGGACAGCCCCAGCATTTT; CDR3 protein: CSVRQGAGQPQHF
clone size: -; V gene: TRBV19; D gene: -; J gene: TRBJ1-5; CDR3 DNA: TGTGCCAGTAGCCATACAGGGAGAAATCAGCCCCAGCATTTT; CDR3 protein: CASSHTGRNQPQHF
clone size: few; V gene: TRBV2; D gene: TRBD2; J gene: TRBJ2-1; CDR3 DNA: TGTGCCAGCTTTTCCCAAGCGGGGGGGCTGGGTGAGCAGTTCTTC; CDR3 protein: CASFSQAGGLGEQFF